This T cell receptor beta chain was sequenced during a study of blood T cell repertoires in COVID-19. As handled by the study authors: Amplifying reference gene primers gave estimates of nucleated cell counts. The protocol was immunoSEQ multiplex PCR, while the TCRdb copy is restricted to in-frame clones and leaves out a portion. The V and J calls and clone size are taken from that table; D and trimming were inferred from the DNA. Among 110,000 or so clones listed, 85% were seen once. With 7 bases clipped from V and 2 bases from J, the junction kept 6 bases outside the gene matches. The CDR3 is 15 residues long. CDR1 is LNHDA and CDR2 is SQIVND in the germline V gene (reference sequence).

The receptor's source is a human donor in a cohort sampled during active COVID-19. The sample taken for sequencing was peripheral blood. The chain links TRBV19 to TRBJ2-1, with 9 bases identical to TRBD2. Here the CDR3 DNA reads TGTGCCAGTACCCCAAGCGGGGGGCCCTACAATGAGCAGTTCTTC. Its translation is CASTPSGGPYNEQFF.